Listed below are T cell receptor beta chains from one sample, sequenced in a study of response to subunit inactivated influenza vaccine. One entry per CDR3 protein results from TCRdb running MiXCR on the RT-PCR reads. The sample has a few hundred thousand distinct CDR3 sequences, less than 25% seen once; the top ten hold 9.5% to 13%. Source: PBMCs from blood, taken less than 22 months after vaccination. Receptors originate from a man between 50 and 69 years old who received an inactivated influenza vaccine. Each CDR3 is given with its conserved first and last residue. A D gene is named only where the DNA matches it firmly. Expanded clones get a size class; other rows say once, few or many, or leave the size out.

CDR3: CASSWRGQGYEKLFF
DNA: TGTGCCAGCAGTTGGCGGGGACAGGGATATGAAAAACTGTTTTTT
length: 15
D: TRBD1
J: TRBJ1-4
V: TRBV6-5
size: few

CDR3: CAISENGRGADTQYF
DNA: TGTGCCATCAGTGAGAATGGCCGGGGGGCAGATACGCAGTATTTT
length: 15
D: TRBD2
J: TRBJ2-3
V: TRBV10-3
size: few

CDR3: CASSLAGTNYGYTF
DNA: TGCGCCAGCAGCTTGGCTGGAACTAACTATGGCTACACCTTC
length: 14
D: -
J: TRBJ1-2
V: TRBV5-1
size: few

CDR3: CASSERQPAYEQYF
DNA: TGTGCCAGCAGTGAAAGGCAGCCAGCCTACGAGCAGTACTTC
length: 14
D: -
J: TRBJ2-7
V: TRBV25-1
size: -

CDR3: CSVVRVDSIYGYTF
DNA: TGCAGCGTTGTTAGGGTGGACAGCATCTATGGCTACACCTTC
length: 14
D: -
J: TRBJ1-2
V: TRBV29-1
size: few

CDR3: CASSVGGGQETQYF
DNA: TGTGCCAGCAGCGTAGGGGGAGGGCAAGAGACCCAGTACTTC
length: 14
D: TRBD2
J: TRBJ2-5
V: TRBV9
size: -

CDR3: CASSDGGARTEAFF
DNA: TGTGCCAGTTCCGATGGGGGGGCGCGGACTGAAGCTTTCTTT
length: 14
D: -
J: TRBJ1-1
V: TRBV28
size: few

CDR3: CSARDSKDQETQYF
DNA: TGCAGTGCTAGAGATTCCAAGGATCAAGAGACCCAGTACTTC
length: 14
D: -
J: TRBJ2-5
V: TRBV20-1
size: -

CDR3: CASSAAHGSYYEQYF
DNA: TGTGCCAGCAGCGCAGCCCACGGCAGCTACTACGAGCAGTACTTC
length: 15
D: -
J: TRBJ2-7
V: TRBV9
size: -

CDR3: CSASNQEYF
DNA: TGCAGTGCTAGCAACCAAGAATACTTC
length: 9
D: -
J: TRBJ2-5
V: TRBV20-1
size: few

CDR3: CAWSVKRGSTNEKLFF
DNA: TGTGCCTGGAGTGTAAAGAGAGGCTCTACTAATGAAAAACTGTTTTTT
length: 16
D: -
J: TRBJ1-4
V: TRBV30
size: -

CDR3: CASSFDRRNEQFF
DNA: TGTGCCAGCAGCTTCGACAGACGTAATGAGCAGTTCTTC
length: 13
D: -
J: TRBJ2-1
V: TRBV7-8
size: few

CDR3: CSARADVGGDTQYF
DNA: TGCAGTGCTAGAGCCGATGTTGGGGGAGATACGCAGTATTTT
length: 14
D: -
J: TRBJ2-3
V: TRBV20-1
size: -

CDR3: CASSLVYAGGRSFGTEAFF
DNA: TGCGCCAGCAGCTTGGTCTACGCAGGGGGTAGAAGTTTTGGTACTGAAGCTTTCTTT
length: 19
D: TRBD1
J: TRBJ1-1
V: TRBV5-1
size: few

CDR3: CASSPQQGFGQPQHF
DNA: TGTGCCAGCTCACCCCAGCAGGGATTTGGTCAGCCCCAGCATTTT
length: 15
D: -
J: TRBJ1-5
V: TRBV18
size: -

CDR3: CASSQFLLAGAGELFF
DNA: TGCGCCAGCAGCCAATTCTTACTAGCGGGGGCGGGGGAGCTGTTTTTT
length: 16
D: TRBD2
J: TRBJ2-2
V: TRBV4-3
size: -

CDR3: CASSLSQGEGAFF
DNA: TGTGCCAGCAGCTTATCACAGGGAGAGGGAGCTTTCTTT
length: 13
D: -
J: TRBJ1-1
V: TRBV7-2
size: many

CDR3: CASRRGLAGDEQFF
DNA: TGCGCCAGCAGGCGGGGACTAGCGGGGGATGAGCAGTTCTTC
length: 14
D: TRBD2
J: TRBJ2-1
V: TRBV5-1
size: -

CDR3: CASSTDRTGDRRSGNTIYF
DNA: TGTGCCAGCAGTACGGACCGAACAGGGGATCGACGCTCTGGAAACACCATATATTTT
length: 19
D: TRBD1
J: TRBJ1-3
V: TRBV11-1
size: -

CDR3: CSYSGIYGYTF
DNA: TGCAGTTACTCAGGGATCTATGGCTACACCTTC
length: 11
D: -
J: TRBJ1-2
V: TRBV20-1
size: -

CDR3: CSARTGLGNEQFF
DNA: TGCAGTGCGAGGACAGGGTTAGGCAATGAGCAGTTCTTC
length: 13
D: TRBD1
J: TRBJ2-1
V: TRBV20-1
size: -

CDR3: CASSQMAYNSPLHF
DNA: TGTGCCAGCAGTCAGATGGCCTATAATTCACCCCTCCACTTT
length: 14
D: -
J: TRBJ1-6
V: TRBV12-3/TRBV12-4
size: few

CDR3: CASSFYPGRSNQPQHF
DNA: TGTGCCAGCAGCTTTTACCCAGGGCGTAGCAATCAGCCCCAGCATTTT
length: 16
D: -
J: TRBJ1-5
V: TRBV7-8
size: few

CDR3: CSAGLAATGELFF
DNA: TGCAGCGCCGGACTAGCGGCCACCGGGGAGCTGTTTTTT
length: 13
D: TRBD2
J: TRBJ2-2
V: TRBV29-1
size: -

CDR3: CASSQDLRGSQPQHF
DNA: TGTGCCAGCAGCCAAGATCTCCGGGGCAGTCAGCCCCAGCATTTT
length: 15
D: -
J: TRBJ1-5
V: TRBV3-1
size: many

CDR3: CATVTGSRYGYTF
DNA: TGTGCCACCGTGACAGGGTCGCGCTATGGCTACACCTTC
length: 13
D: TRBD1
J: TRBJ1-2
V: TRBV28
size: few

CDR3: CASSQQGAGQPQHF
DNA: TGTGCCAGCAGCCAACAGGGGGCCGGACAGCCCCAGCATTTT
length: 14
D: TRBD1
J: TRBJ1-5
V: TRBV7-9
size: few

CDR3: CASSGRGPRTSEQYF
DNA: TGTGCCAGCAGTGGACGGGGTCCTAGGACTAGCGAGCAGTACTTC
length: 15
D: TRBD2
J: TRBJ2-7
V: TRBV6-1
size: few

CDR3: CASSLDSGFYTF
DNA: TGTGCCAGCAGCTTAGATTCGGGTTTCTACACCTTC
length: 12
D: -
J: TRBJ1-2
V: TRBV7-2
size: few

CDR3: CASRRRGTGSEGIASQPQHF
DNA: TGTGCCAGCAGACGTCGGGGGACAGGTTCTGAGGGAATAGCCTCTCAGCCCCAGCATTTT
length: 20
D: TRBD1
J: TRBJ1-5
V: TRBV6-2/TRBV6-3
size: few

CDR3: CSVAGSQETQYF
DNA: TGCAGCGTTGCAGGGTCCCAAGAGACCCAGTACTTC
length: 12
D: -
J: TRBJ2-5
V: TRBV29-1
size: few

CDR3: CAWSVEENTEAFF
DNA: TGTGCCTGGAGTGTAGAGGAGAACACTGAAGCTTTCTTT
length: 13
D: -
J: TRBJ1-1
V: TRBV30
size: many